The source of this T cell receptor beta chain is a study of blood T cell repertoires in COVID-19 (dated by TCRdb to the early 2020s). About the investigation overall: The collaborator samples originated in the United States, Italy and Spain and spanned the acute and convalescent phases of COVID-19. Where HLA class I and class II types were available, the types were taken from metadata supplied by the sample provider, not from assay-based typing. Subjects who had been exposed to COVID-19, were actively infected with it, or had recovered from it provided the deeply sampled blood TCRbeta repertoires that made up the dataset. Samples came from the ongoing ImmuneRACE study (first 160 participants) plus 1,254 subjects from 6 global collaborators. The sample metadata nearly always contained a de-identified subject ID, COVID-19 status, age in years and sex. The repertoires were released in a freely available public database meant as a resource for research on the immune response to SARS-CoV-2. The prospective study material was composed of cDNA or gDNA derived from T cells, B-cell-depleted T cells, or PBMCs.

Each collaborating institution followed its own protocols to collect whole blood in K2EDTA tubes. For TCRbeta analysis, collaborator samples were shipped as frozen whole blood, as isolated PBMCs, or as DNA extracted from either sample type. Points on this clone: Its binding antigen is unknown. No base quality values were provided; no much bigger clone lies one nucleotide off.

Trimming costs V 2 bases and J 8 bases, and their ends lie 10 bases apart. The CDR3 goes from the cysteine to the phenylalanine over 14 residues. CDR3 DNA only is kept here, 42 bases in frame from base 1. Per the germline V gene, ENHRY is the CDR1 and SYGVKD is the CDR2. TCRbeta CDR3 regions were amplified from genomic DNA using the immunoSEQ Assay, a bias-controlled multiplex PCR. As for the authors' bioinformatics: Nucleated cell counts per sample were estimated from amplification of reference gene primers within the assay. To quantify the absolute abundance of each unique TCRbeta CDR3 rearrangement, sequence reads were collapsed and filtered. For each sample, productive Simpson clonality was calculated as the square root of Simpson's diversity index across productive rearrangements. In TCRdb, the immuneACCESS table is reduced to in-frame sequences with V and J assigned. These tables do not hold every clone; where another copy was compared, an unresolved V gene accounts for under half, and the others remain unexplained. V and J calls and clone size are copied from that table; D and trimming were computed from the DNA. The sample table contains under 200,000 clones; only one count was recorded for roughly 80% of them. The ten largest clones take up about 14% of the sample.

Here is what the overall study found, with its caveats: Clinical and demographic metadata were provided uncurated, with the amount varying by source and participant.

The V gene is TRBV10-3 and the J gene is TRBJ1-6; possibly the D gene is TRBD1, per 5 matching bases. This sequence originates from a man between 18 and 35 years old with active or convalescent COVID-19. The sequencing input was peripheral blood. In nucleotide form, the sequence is TGTGCCATCAGTGAGAGGGGCTCAGATTCACCCCTCCACTTT. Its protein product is CAISERGSDSPLHF.